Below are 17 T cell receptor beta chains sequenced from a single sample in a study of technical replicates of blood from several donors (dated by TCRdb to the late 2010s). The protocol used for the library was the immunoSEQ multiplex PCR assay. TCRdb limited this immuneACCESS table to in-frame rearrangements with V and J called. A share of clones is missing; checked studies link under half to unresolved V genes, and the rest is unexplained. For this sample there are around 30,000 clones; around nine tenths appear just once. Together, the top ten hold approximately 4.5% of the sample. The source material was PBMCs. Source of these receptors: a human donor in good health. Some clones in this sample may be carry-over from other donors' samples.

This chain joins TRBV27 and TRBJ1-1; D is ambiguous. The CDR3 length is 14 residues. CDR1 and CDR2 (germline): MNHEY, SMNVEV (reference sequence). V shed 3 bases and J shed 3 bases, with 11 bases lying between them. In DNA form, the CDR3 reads TGTGCCAGCAGTTTTCGGGGTCGGGACACTGAAGCTTTCTTT. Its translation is CASSFRGRDTEAFF.

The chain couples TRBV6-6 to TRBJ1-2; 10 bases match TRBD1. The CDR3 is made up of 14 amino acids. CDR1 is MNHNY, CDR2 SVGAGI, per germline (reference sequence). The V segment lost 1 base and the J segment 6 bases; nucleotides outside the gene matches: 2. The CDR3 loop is CASSYYGTGDGYTF. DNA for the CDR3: TGTGCCAGCAGTTACTATGGGACAGGGGATGGCTACACCTTC.

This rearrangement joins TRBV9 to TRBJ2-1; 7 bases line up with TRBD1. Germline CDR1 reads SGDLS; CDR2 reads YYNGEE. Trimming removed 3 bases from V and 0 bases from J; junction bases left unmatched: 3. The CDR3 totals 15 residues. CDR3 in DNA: TGTGCCAGCAGCGAACAGGGGCTCTCCTACAATGAGCAGTTCTTC. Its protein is CASSEQGLSYNEQFF.

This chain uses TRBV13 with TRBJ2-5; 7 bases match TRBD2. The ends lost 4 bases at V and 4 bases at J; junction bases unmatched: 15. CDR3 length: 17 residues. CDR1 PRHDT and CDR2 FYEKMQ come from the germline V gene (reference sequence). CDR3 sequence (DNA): TGTGCCAGCAGCTCACCATTGGCGCAGGGAGGGAGAGAGACCCAGTACTTC. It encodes CASSSPLAQGGRETQYF.

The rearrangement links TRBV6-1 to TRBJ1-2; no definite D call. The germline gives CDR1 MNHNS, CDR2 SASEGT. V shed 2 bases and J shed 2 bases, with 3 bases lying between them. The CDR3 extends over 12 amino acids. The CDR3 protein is CASSETNYGYTF. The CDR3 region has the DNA TGTGCCAGCAGTGAAACAAACTATGGCTACACCTTC.

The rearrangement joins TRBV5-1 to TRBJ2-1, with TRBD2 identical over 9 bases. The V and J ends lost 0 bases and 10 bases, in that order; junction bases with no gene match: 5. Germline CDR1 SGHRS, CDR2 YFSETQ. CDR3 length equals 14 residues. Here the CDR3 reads CASSLGISGGEQFF. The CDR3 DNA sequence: TGCGCCAGCAGCTTGGGGATTAGCGGGGGCGAGCAGTTCTTC.

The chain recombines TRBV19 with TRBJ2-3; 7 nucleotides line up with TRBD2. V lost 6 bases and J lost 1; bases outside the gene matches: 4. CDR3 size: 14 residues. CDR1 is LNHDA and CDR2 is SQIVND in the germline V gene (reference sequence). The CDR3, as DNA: TGTGCCAGTAGCCGGGGGGTCGGCACAGATACGCAGTATTTT. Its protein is CASSRGVGTDTQYF. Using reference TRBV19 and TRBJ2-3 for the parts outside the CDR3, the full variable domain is DGGITQSPKYLFRKEGQNVTLSCEQNLNHDAMYWYRQDPGQGLRLIYYSQIVNDFQKGDIAEGYSVSREKKESFPLTVTSAQKNPTAFYLCASSRGVGTDTQYFGPGTRLTVL.

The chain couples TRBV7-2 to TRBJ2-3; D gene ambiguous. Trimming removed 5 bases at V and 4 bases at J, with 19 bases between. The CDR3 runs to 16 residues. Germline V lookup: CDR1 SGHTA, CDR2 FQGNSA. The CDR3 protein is CASSAELAQSADTQYF. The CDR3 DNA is TGTGCCAGCAGCGCCGAGTTAGCTCAGAGCGCAGATACGCAGTATTTT.

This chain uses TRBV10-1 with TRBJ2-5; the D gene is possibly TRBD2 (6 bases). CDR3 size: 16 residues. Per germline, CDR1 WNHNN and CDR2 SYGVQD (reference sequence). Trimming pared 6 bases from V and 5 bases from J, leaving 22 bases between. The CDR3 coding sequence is TGCGCCAGCAGCGTCGTCGGACTACCCCTACGGGAGACCCAGTACTTC. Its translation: CASSVVGLPLRETQYF.

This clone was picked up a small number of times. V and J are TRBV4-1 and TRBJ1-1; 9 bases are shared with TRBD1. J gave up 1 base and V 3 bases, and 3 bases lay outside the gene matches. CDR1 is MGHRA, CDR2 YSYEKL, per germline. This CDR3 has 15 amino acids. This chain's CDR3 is CASSQDRGGNTEAFF. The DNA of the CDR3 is TGCGCCAGCAGCCAGGACAGGGGCGGGAACACTGAAGCTTTCTTT.

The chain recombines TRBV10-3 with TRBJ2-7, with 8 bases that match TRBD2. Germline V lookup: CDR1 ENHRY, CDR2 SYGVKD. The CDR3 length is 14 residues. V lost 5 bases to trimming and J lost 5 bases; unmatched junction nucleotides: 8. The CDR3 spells CAISFDGRADEQYF. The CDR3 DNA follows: TGTGCCATCAGTTTTGACGGGAGGGCCGACGAGCAGTACTTC.

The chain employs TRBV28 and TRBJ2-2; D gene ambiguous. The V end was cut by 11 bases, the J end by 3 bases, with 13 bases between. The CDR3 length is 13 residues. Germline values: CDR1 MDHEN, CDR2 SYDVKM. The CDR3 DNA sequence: TGTGCCTCCCGGCACAGTTACACCGGGGAGCTGTTTTTT. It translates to CASRHSYTGELFF.

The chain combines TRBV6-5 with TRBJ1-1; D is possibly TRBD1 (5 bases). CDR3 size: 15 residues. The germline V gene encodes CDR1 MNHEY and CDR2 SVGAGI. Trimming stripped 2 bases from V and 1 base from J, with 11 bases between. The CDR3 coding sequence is TGTGCCAGCAGTTACGACAGCCTCTCGAACACTGAAGCTTTCTTT. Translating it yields CASSYDSLSNTEAFF.

The CDR3 protein is CSVEDAGGYEQYF. The CDR3 DNA reads TGCAGCGTTGAAGATGCGGGGGGCTACGAGCAGTACTTC. The chain links TRBV29-1 to TRBJ2-7; TRBD2 matches at 8 bases. Trimming removed 0 bases from V and 3 bases from J; junction bases left unmatched: 1. This CDR3 spans 13 amino acids. Germline CDR1 SQVTM, CDR2 ANQGSEA.

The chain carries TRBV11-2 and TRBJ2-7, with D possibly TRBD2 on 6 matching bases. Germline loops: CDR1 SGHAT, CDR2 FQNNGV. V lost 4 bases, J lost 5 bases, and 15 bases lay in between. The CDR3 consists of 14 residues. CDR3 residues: CASSSVGGMHEQYF. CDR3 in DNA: TGTGCCAGCAGCTCTGTGGGAGGAATGCACGAGCAGTACTTC.

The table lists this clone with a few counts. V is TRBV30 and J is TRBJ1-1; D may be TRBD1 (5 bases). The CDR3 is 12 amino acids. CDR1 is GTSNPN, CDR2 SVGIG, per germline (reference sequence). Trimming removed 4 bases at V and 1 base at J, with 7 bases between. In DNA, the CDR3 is TGTGCCTGGACCGGACAGAACACTGAAGCTTTCTTT. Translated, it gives CAWTGQNTEAFF.

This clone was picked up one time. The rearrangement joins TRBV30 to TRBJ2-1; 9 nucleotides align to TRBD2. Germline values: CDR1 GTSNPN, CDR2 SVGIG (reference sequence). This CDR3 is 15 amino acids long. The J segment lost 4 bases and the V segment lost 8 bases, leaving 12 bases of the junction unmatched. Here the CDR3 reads CARGREGAFYNEQFF. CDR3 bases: TGTGCCAGGGGGCGGGAGGGCGCATTTTACAATGAGCAGTTCTTC.